A selection of T cell receptor beta chains follows, all from one sample in a study of Ad26.COV2.S vaccination and SARS-CoV-2 variants. Clones were sequenced by immunoSEQ multiplex PCR, and TCRdb holds only the in-frame ones, with some missing. This table has about 180,000 clones, around 90% appearing once. The material was peripheral blood, obtained after recovery from COVID-19. Every receptor here comes from a human donor who had recovered from COVID-19. Each CDR3 is given with its conserved first and last residue. The order of the fields is J gene, V gene, D gene, clone size, CDR3 DNA, CDR3 protein. D genes are given only for firm matches. Only part of the rows carry a size: once, few, many, or a class if the clone is expanded.

TRBJ1-4 | TRBV30 | . | . | TGTGCCTGGAGTGTACAGAACTTTGGAAAACTGTTTTTT | CAWSVQNFGKLFF
TRBJ1-2 | TRBV6-5 | . | . | TGTGCCAGCAGCCGCGGAGGGGGGACTAACTATGGCTACACCTTC | CASSRGGGTNYGYTF
TRBJ2-7 | TRBV5-6 | TRBD2 | . | TGTGCCAGCAGCTTGCTAGCGGGGAGCTACGAGCAGTACTTC | CASSLLAGSYEQYF
TRBJ1-5 | TRBV12-3/TRBV12-4 | TRBD1 | . | TGTGCCAGCAGCCTTCAGGGGGATCAGCCCCAGCATTTT | CASSLQGDQPQHF
TRBJ2-6 | TRBV11-3 | . | . | TGTGCCAGCAGCTCTTCTGCAGGGTACGGGGCCAACGTCCTGACTTTC | CASSSSAGYGANVLTF
TRBJ2-3 | TRBV10-3 | TRBD2 | . | TGTGCCATCAGTGAGGGGACGGCTAGCGGGGGGGCAACGGATACGCAGTATTTT | CAISEGTASGGATDTQYF
TRBJ1-3 | TRBV7-2 | . | . | TGTGCCAGCAGCTCGACACCATCCTCTGGAAACACCATATATTTT | CASSSTPSSGNTIYF
TRBJ1-6 | TRBV2 | . | . | TGTGCCAGAGAGGATCAGCCTAATTCACCCCTCCACTTT | CAREDQPNSPLHF
TRBJ1-2 | TRBV23-1 | . | once | TGCGCCAGCAGTCAATCGGATGGGGTCGGCTACACCTTC | CASSQSDGVGYTF
TRBJ1-1 | TRBV18 | . | . | TGTGCCAGCTCACCAAGGACAGAGAACACTGAAGCTTTCTTT | CASSPRTENTEAFF
TRBJ2-7 | TRBV4-1 | . | . | TGCGCCAGCAGCCAAGGGCGGGGTGGAAAGGGGCCTGGCGAGCAGTACTTC | CASSQGRGGKGPGEQYF
TRBJ2-5 | TRBV5-1 | . | . | TGCGCCAGCAGCTTGGGACCCCAGGAGACCCAGTACTTC | CASSLGPQETQYF
TRBJ2-7 | TRBV5-1 | TRBD1 | . | TGCGCCAGCAGCTTGATGGGGGGCGGGACAGGGAACGAGCAGTACTTC | CASSLMGGGTGNEQYF
TRBJ1-2 | TRBV15 | . | once | TGTGCCACCAGCAGGGACAGAAACTATGGCTACACCTTC | CATSRDRNYGYTF
TRBJ1-2 | TRBV3-1/TRBV3-2 | . | . | TGTGCCAGCGGAACACAGGGTACCCCCTATGGCTACACCTTC | CASGTQGTPYGYTF
TRBJ2-6 | TRBV3-1/TRBV3-2 | . | . | TGTGCCAGCAGCCAAGGGCGGGGGCTGGTCTCTGGGGCCAACGTCCTGACTTTC | CASSQGRGLVSGANVLTF
TRBJ2-3 | TRBV5-1 | TRBD2 | . | TGCGCCAGCAGCGTTAGCGGGGGAGGGGCAGATACGCAGTATTTT | CASSVSGGGADTQYF
TRBJ2-1 | TRBV7-8 | . | . | TGTGCCAGCAGCTTAAGAAGGAGCTCCTACAATGAGCAGTTCTTC | CASSLRRSSYNEQFF
TRBJ2-7 | TRBV5-1 | TRBD2 | . | TGCGCCAGCAGCTTGGGGGGCCTAGCGGGCGAGCAGTACTTC | CASSLGGLAGEQYF
TRBJ2-5 | TRBV9 | . | . | TGTGCCAGCAGCGCCGCCGGGAACCAACAAGAGACCCAGTACTTC | CASSAAGNQQETQYF
TRBJ2-3 | TRBV4-1 | TRBD2 | . | TGCGCCAGCAGCCAAGACGTCCAAGCGGGGGGGCCAACAGATACGCAGTATTTT | CASSQDVQAGGPTDTQYF
TRBJ2-1 | TRBV7-3 | . | . | TGTGCCAGCAGCTTAGTTGCCCCCAGCCCCTACAATGAGCAGTTCTTC | CASSLVAPSPYNEQFF
TRBJ1-2 | TRBV9 | . | . | TGTGCCAGCAGCGACGGCAGCATCTATGGCTACACCTTC | CASSDGSIYGYTF
TRBJ1-5 | TRBV2 | TRBD1 | . | TGTGCCAGCAGTCCGACAGGGATTAGCAATCAGCCCCAGCATTTT | CASSPTGISNQPQHF
TRBJ1-5 | TRBV5-1 | . | few | TGCGCCAGCAGCTTGGAACCGGGAATGAATCAGCCCCAGCATTTT | CASSLEPGMNQPQHF
TRBJ1-4 | TRBV18 | . | . | TGTGCCAGCTCACCCTCCCAACAGGGCAATGAAAAACTGTTTTTT | CASSPSQQGNEKLFF
TRBJ2-1 | TRBV4-1 | . | . | TGCGCCAGCAGCCAAGTCTGGGGCCCCTACAATGAGCAGTTCTTC | CASSQVWGPYNEQFF
TRBJ2-7 | TRBV6-1 | TRBD2 | . | TGTGCCAGCAGTGAAACGGGGGGGCCCTACGAGCAGTACTTC | CASSETGGPYEQYF
TRBJ2-5 | TRBV7-3 | . | . | TGTGCCAGCAGCGTAACCCTTGGGCAGGGGGAGACCCAGTACTTC | CASSVTLGQGETQYF
TRBJ1-2 | TRBV6-1 | . | . | TGTGCCAGCAGTGAAGATGGAGGGGTGACCTATGGCTACACCTTC | CASSEDGGVTYGYTF
TRBJ2-7 | TRBV6-5 | . | . | TGTGCCAGCAGTAAGTCGGGTGTGATCTACTACGAGCAGTACTTC | CASSKSGVIYYEQYF
TRBJ2-7 | TRBV15 | TRBD2 | . | TGTGCCACCAAGTCTAGCGGGACATTCTACGAGCAGTACTTC | CATKSSGTFYEQYF
TRBJ2-3 | TRBV30 | TRBD2 | . | TGTGCCTGGAGTATTAGGGACCCGGGGGGTACGCAGTATTTT | CAWSIRDPGGTQYF
TRBJ1-1 | TRBV18 | . | . | TGTGCCAGCTCACGTTCGCAGGGCGCGACTGAAGCTTTCTTT | CASSRSQGATEAFF
TRBJ1-6 | TRBV18 | . | . | TGTGCCAGCTCACCACGCCGGCCCGGGGAATCACCCCTCCACTTT | CASSPRRPGESPLHF
TRBJ2-1 | TRBV11-3 | . | . | TGTGCCAGCAGCTTAGAGCCCTCCCAGGATGAGCAGTTCTTC | CASSLEPSQDEQFF
TRBJ2-1 | TRBV18 | . | . | TGTGCCAGCTCACCCGTACAGGGTTCCTACAATGAGCAGTTCTTC | CASSPVQGSYNEQFF
TRBJ2-2 | TRBV9 | . | . | TGTGCCAGCAGCGTAGAGGCAGGGTACACCGGGGAGCTGTTTTTT | CASSVEAGYTGELFF
TRBJ2-2 | TRBV10-3 | TRBD2 | . | TGTGCCACCCGGGGGGGATATGACACCGGGGAGCTGTTTTTT | CATRGGYDTGELFF
TRBJ2-2 | TRBV18 | . | . | TGTGCCAGCCACCCGGGCGCCACCTCCGGGGAGCTGTTTTTT | CASHPGATSGELFF
TRBJ1-2 | TRBV5-1 | . | . | TGCGCCAGCAGCTTGGCAGGAATAGGGGGCTACACCTTC | CASSLAGIGGYTF
TRBJ1-2 | TRBV6-5 | . | . | TGTGCCAGCAGTTACTCGGTACAGATCTATGGCTACACCTTC | CASSYSVQIYGYTF
TRBJ1-1 | TRBV18 | . | . | TGTGCCAGCTCACCCCGAGGGGGGTCTACCGACACTGAAGCTTTCTTT | CASSPRGGSTDTEAFF
TRBJ1-6 | TRBV5-1 | . | . | TGCGCCAGCAGCTTGGGTATAGGGCCCTCAATGGGGCCCCTCCACTTT | CASSLGIGPSMGPLHF
TRBJ1-1 | TRBV7-8 | . | . | TGTGCCAGCAGCTTAGCCCTAAGTGGGGACACTGAAGCTTTCTTT | CASSLALSGDTEAFF
TRBJ2-7 | TRBV5-1 | . | . | TGCGCCAGCAGCCGGGACTCCAGCTCCTACGAGCAGTACTTC | CASSRDSSSYEQYF
TRBJ2-1 | TRBV30 | . | . | TGTGCCTTCCGGGGATCGGGCGATGAGCAGTTCTTC | CAFRGSGDEQFF
TRBJ2-2 | TRBV10-3 | . | . | TGTGCCATCAGTGAAGGAGCGACGGAGCTGTTTTTT | CAISEGATELFF
TRBJ2-3 | TRBV11-2 | TRBD2 | once | TGTGCCAGCAGCCCCGGACTAGCGGGCACAGATACGCAGTATTTT | CASSPGLAGTDTQYF
TRBJ2-2 | TRBV5-8 | TRBD1 | . | TGTGCCAGCAGCCCCCTGGGGACAGCGAACACCGGGGAGCTGTTTTTT | CASSPLGTANTGELFF